The clone carrying this T cell receptor beta chain showed up just once. V was trimmed by 6 bases and J by 3 bases, leaving 17 bases between them. Germline V gives CDR1 SQVTM, CDR2 ANQGSEA. CDR3 size: 15 residues. This sample was included in a study of blood T cell repertoires in COVID-19. In the original processing: How many nucleated cells were present was estimated from reference gene primer amplification. Assay: immunoSEQ multiplex PCR; the TCRdb copy retains only in-frame clones and omits some. That table supplies the V and J calls and clone size; D and trimming were determined from the DNA. The table has about 200,000 clones, about 88% seen once; the top ten hold 3%.

The sequencing sample was made of peripheral blood. The receptor was derived from a man in his 60s with acute or convalescent COVID-19. V is TRBV29-1 and J is TRBJ2-2; D gene ambiguous. CDR3 sequence (DNA): TGCAGCGTCCGCCACGCTAGTAAACACACCGGGGAGCTGTTTTTT. Translation: CSVRHASKHTGELFF.